This T cell receptor beta chain emerged from a study of T cells in Graves' hyperthyroidism and ophthalmopathy. Study results and limitations: Expanded thyroid clonotypes (above 0.001) were mostly also found in blood. Ophthalmopathy stood apart from stable hyperthyroidism in a 13 V-J model. Ophthalmopathy, as predicted by the model, came a median 6.5 months after the prediction.

What was amplified from RNA transcripts were TCR beta CDR3 regions. Using the HTBI primer set, a first-round RT-PCR was run on the TCR CDR3. One entry per CDR3 protein results from TCRdb running MiXCR on the multiplex PCR reads. The sample lists about 420,000 distinct CDR3 sequences; roughly 14% were seen once. In its sample, this clonotype was seen many times. Its specificity is not known. Participants, patients aged 18 to 65, had newly diagnosed hyperthyroidism with a duration under 2 months. V dropped 6 bases and J dropped 4 bases, with 14 bases sitting between them. Germline assignment: CDR1 SEHNR and CDR2 FQNEAQ (reference sequence). This CDR3 is 14 amino acids long.

This TCR was recovered from a woman aged 18-29 years with Graves' hyperthyroidism. The rearrangement joins TRBV7-9 to TRBJ2-3; D is possibly TRBD1 (7 bases). What was sequenced was blood. CDR3 coding DNA: TGTGCCAGCAGTACACAGGGGAGGCCAGATACGCAGTATTTT. It specifies CASSTQGRPDTQYF.